This T cell receptor (beta chain) appears in the sequencing data of a study of blood T cells in healthy people across ages. Study context: The template switching approach captured approximately one barcoded beta molecule for every two T cells.

CDR1 is MNHEY, CDR2 SVGEGT, per germline. Trimming left V 0 bases short and J 2 bases short, with 16 bases between. The CDR3 runs to 17 residues. Study results and limitations: Per-million-T-cell TCR beta diversity fell roughly linearly with age.

Samples had at least 6.5 million PBMCs isolated from them. Regarding this clonotype: The antigen is not known.

The use of a sample-barcoded 5' primer and a J-beta primer mix characterized a second PCR of about 7 to 12 cycles. All cDNA molecules were each tagged by a template-switch adaptor with 12 random nucleotides. TCRdb re-analysed the 5' RACE reads in MiXCR, keeping a single row per CDR3 protein. The data hold about 730,000 distinct CDR3 sequences, with roughly 47% observed a single time. This TCR derives from an older woman in good health. Material for sequencing was blood. V usage is TRBV6-2 or TRBV6-3 and J usage is TRBJ2-5, with D possibly matching TRBD1 (5 bases). CDR3 sequence reads: CASSYSSWGRKQETQYF. In nucleotides, the CDR3 is TGTGCCAGCAGTTACTCTTCCTGGGGCAGGAAACAAGAGACCCAGTACTTC.